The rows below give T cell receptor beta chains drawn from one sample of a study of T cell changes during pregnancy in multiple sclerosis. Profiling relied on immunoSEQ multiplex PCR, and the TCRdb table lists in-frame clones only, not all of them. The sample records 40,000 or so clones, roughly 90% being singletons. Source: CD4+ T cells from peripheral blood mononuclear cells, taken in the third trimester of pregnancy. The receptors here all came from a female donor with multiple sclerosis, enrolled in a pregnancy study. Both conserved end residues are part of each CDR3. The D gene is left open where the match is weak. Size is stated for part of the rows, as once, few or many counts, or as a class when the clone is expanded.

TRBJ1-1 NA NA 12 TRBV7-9 TGTGCCAGCAGCTTCCCCCTTGCTGAAGCTTTCTTT CASSFPLAEAFF
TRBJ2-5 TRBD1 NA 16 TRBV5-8 TGTGCCAGCAGCTTGACGGGACAGGAGTTCCAAGAGACCCAGTACTTC CASSLTGQEFQETQYF
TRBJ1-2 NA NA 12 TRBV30 TGTGCCTGGATGCAGGGGCACTATGGCTACACCTTC CAWMQGHYGYTF
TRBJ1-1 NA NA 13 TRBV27 TGTGCCAGCAGTTCATTCGGAGCCACTGAAGCTTTCTTT CASSSFGATEAFF
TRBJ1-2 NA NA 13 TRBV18 TGTGCCAGCTCACCATACCAGGACAGATACTACACCTTC CASSPYQDRYYTF
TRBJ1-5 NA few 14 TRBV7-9 TGTGCCAGCAGCTTAACAGGGATGAATCAGCCCCAGCATTTT CASSLTGMNQPQHF
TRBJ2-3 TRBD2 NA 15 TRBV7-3 TGTGCCAGCAGCCAAACTAGCGGGAGGACAGATACGCAGTATTTT CASSQTSGRTDTQYF
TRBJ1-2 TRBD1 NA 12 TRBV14 TGTGCCAGCAGCCAATCCGGACAGGTAGTCACCTTC CASSQSGQVVTF
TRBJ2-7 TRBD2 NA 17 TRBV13 TGTGCCAGCAGCTCCTTAAAGCTAGCGGGAGGTGACTACGAGCAGTACTTC CASSSLKLAGGDYEQYF
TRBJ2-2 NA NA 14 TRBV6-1 TGTGCCAGCCCAAGCGGGCCTAACACCGGGGAGCTGTTTTTT CASPSGPNTGELFF
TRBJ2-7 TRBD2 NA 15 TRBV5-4 TGTGCCAGCAGCCCCGGGACTAGCTTGTCATACGAGCAGTACTTC CASSPGTSLSYEQYF
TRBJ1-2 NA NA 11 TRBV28 TGTGGGACAGAGACTAACTATGGCTACACCTTC CGTETNYGYTF
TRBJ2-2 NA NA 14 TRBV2 TGTGCCAGCAACCGCGGAATTAACACCGGGGAGCTGTTTTTT CASNRGINTGELFF
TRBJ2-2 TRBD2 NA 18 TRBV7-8 TGTGCCAGCAGCTTAGGAGTCGCTAGCGGGAGGGTAACCGGGGAGCTGTTTTTT CASSLGVASGRVTGELFF
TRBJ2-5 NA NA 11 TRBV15 TGTGCCACCAGTCGGTCGGAGACCCAGTACTTC CATSRSETQYF
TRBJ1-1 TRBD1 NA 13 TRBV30 TGTGCCTGGAGTGCACAGGGGGTAACTGAAGCTTTCTTT CAWSAQGVTEAFF
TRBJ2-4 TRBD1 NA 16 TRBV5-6 TGTGCCAGCAGCCCGGGACAGGGGACGGGGGGCTACATTCAGTACTTC CASSPGQGTGGYIQYF
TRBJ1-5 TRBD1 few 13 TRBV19 TGTGCCAGTACCCAGGGGGCAGGATTGCCCCAGCATTTT CASTQGAGLPQHF
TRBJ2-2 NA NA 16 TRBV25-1 TGTGCCAGCAGTTTGCTGAGCGGCGCGAACACCGGGGAGCTGTTTTTT CASSLLSGANTGELFF
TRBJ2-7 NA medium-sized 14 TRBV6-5 TGTGCCAGCAGTAGCGGATCCGGAGCCTACGAGCAGTACTTC CASSSGSGAYEQYF
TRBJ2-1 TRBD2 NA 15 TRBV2 TGTGCCAGCAGTGCTAGCGGGGGGACCTACAATGAGCAGTTCTTC CASSASGGTYNEQFF
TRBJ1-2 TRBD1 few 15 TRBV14 TGTGCCAGCCAAAGGCTAGCGGACAGGGGATATGGCTACACCTTC CASQRLADRGYGYTF
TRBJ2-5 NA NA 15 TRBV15 TGTGCCACCAGCAGAGATGGGCAGGGAAGGGAGACCCAGTACTTC CATSRDGQGRETQYF
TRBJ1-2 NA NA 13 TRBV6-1 TGTGCCAGCTTTGACTGGGAGAACTATGGCTACACCTTC CASFDWENYGYTF
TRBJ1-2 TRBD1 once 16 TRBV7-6 TGTGCCAGCAGCTTAATTACCGGGACAGGGGGCGATGGCTACACCTTC CASSLITGTGGDGYTF
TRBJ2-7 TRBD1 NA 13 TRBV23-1 TGCGCCAGCATTCCAGGACAGGCGGTGGAGCAGTACTTC CASIPGQAVEQYF
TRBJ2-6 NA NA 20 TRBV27 TGTGCCAGCAGTTTAAAATCCCTTGGCTTCGACTTCTCTGGGGCCAACGTCCTGACTTTC CASSLKSLGFDFSGANVLTF
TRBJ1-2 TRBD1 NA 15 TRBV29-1 TGCAGCGTTGAAGCAGACAGGGGGCGCCCGTATGGCTACACCTTC CSVEADRGRPYGYTF
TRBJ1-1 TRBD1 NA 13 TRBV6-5 TGTGCCAGCAGTGTTAAGGGGGCCACTGAAGCTTTCTTT CASSVKGATEAFF
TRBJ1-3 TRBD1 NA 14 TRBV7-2 TGTGCCAGCAGCCGCGACAGGGCTGGAAACACCATATATTTT CASSRDRAGNTIYF
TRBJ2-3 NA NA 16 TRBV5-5 TGTGCCAGCAGCTTGGGACAGATACGCCTCACAGATACGCAGTATTTT CASSLGQIRLTDTQYF
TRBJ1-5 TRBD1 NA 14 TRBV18 TGTGCCAGCTCACCTACAGGGGCGAATCAGCCCCAGCATTTT CASSPTGANQPQHF
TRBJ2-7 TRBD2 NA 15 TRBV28 TGTGCCAGCAGTTTTCGGACTAGCGGGAGTCGCGAGCAGTACTTC CASSFRTSGSREQYF
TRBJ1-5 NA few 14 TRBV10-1 TGCGCCAGCAGTGATAGCGGTAGCAATCAGCCCCAGCATTTT CASSDSGSNQPQHF
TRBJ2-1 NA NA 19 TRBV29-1 TGCAGCGTTGAAGCCCCCGGGGGTGAGCGCCTTAGCTCCTACAATGAGCAGTTCTTC CSVEAPGGERLSSYNEQFF
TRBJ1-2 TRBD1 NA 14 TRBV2 TGTGCCAGCAGTGAAGAAACAGGGGGGTATGGCTACACCTTC CASSEETGGYGYTF
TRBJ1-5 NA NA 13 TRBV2 TGTGCCAGCAGTGAGGACTACAATCAGCCCCAGCATTTT CASSEDYNQPQHF
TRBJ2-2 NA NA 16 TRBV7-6 TGTGCCAGCAGCCGACTAGGGGGGGCGAACACCGGGGAGCTGTTTTTT CASSRLGGANTGELFF
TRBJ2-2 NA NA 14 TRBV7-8 TGTGCCAGCAGCTTAACGGGACTTTCCGGGGAGCTGTTTTTT CASSLTGLSGELFF
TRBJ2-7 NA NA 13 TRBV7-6 TGTGCCAGCAGCTTAGACAGGAGCTACGAGCAGTACTTC CASSLDRSYEQYF
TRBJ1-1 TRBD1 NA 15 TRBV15 TGTGCCACCAGCGCAACAGGGGGGGAATTGGGTGAAGCTTTCTTT CATSATGGELGEAFF
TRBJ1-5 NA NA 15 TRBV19 TGTGCCAGTAGTGGGGGGAGGAGTGGCAATCAGCCCCAGCATTTT CASSGGRSGNQPQHF
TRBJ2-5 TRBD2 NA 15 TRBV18 TGTGCCAGCTCACCACCCAGCGGGAGATTAGAGACCCAGTACTTC CASSPPSGRLETQYF
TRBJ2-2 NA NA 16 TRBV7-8 TGTGCCAGCAGCATACGGACAGCTCAAAACACCGGGGAGCTGTTTTTT CASSIRTAQNTGELFF
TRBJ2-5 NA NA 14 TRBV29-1 TGCAGCGTTGGGTATCCGCAGGCGGGGGAGACCCAGTACTTC CSVGYPQAGETQYF
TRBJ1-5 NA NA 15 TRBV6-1 TGTGCCAGCAGATACGACAGGTCTAGCAATCAGCCCCAGCATTTT CASRYDRSSNQPQHF
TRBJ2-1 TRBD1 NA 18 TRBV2 TGTGCCAGCAGATCGGACAGGGTTTCTCTACAACGTCTGAATGAGCAGTTCTTC CASRSDRVSLQRLNEQFF
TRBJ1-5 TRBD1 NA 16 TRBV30 TGTGCCTGGAGTCAATCAACGACAGGGAGAGAGCGGCCCCAGCATTTT CAWSQSTTGRERPQHF